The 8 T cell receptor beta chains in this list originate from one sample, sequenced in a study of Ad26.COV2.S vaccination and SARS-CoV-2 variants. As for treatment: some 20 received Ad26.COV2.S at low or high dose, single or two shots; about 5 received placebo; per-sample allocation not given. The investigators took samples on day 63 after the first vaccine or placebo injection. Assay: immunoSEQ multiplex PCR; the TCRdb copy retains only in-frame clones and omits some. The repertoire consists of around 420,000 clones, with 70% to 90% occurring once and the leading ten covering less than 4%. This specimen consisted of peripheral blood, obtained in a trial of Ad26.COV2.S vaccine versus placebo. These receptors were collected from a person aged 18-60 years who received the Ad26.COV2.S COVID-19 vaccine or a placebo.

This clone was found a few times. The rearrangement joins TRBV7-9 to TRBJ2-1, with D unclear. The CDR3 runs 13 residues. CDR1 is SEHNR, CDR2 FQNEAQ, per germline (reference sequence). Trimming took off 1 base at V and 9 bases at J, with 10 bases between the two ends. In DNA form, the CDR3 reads TGTGCCAGCAGCTTAGTCCCGTCTTTTGAGCAGTTCTTC. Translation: CASSLVPSFEQFF.

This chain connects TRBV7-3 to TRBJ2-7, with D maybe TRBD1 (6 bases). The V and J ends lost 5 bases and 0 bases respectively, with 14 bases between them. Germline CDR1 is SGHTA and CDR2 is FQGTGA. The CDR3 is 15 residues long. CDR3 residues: CASSMGADPSYEQYF. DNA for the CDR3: TGTGCCAGCAGCATGGGGGCAGATCCCTCCTACGAGCAGTACTTC.

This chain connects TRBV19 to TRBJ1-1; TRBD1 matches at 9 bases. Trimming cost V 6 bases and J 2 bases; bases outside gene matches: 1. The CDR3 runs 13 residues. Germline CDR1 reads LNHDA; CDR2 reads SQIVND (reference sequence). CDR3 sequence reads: CASRDRGNTEAFF. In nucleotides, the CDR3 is TGTGCCAGTAGGGACAGGGGCAACACTGAAGCTTTCTTT.

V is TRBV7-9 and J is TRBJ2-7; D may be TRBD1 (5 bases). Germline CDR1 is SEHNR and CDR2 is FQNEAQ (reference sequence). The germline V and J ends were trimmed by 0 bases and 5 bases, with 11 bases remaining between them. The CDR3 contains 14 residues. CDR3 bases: TGTGCCAGCAGCTTAGCTGCAGGGTACAACGAGCAGTACTTC. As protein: CASSLAAGYNEQYF.

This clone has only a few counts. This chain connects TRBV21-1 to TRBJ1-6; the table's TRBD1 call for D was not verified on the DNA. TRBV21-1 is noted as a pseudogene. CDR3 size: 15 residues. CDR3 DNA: TGTGCCAGCAGCTACCCAGGGTCCTATAATTCACCCCTCCACTTT. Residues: CASSYPGSYNSPLHF.

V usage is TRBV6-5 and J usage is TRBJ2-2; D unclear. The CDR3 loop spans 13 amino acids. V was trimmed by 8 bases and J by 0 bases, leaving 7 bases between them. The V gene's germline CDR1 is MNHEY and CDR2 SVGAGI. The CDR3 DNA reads TGTGCCAGCCGGTGGGCGAACACCGGGGAGCTGTTTTTT. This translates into CASRWANTGELFF.

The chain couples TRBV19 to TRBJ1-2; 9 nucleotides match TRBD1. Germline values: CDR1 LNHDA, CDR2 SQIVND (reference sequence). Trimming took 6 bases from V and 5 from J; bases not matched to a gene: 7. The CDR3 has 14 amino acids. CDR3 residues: CASSAPDRGYGYTF. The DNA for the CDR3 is TGTGCCAGTAGCGCCCCGGACAGGGGTTATGGCTACACCTTC. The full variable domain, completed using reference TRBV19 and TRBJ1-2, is DGGITQSPKYLFRKEGQNVTLSCEQNLNHDAMYWYRQDPGQGLRLIYYSQIVNDFQKGDIAEGYSVSREKKESFPLTVTSAQKNPTAFYLCASSAPDRGYGYTFGSGTRLTVV.

The CDR3 sequence is CASSERSGGAFTDTQYF. CDR3 DNA sequence: TGTGCCAGCAGTGAACGGAGCGGGGGGGCGTTCACAGATACGCAGTATTTT. The chain has TRBV2 and TRBJ2-3; 10 positions match TRBD2. CDR1 and CDR2 from the germline V gene are SNHLY and FYNNEI. Trimming took 2 bases from V and 2 from J; bases not matched to a gene: 7. This CDR3 is 17 amino acids long.